A single T cell receptor beta chain is shown here with its context. This sample was included in a study of regulatory T cells in long-lasting Graves disease. Assembly of TCR beta libraries relied on iRepertoire HTBI primers together with Arm-PCR of CDR3 regions. A single record per CDR3 protein comes from TCRdb applying MiXCR to the multiplex PCR reads. In the table there are about 400,000 distinct CDR3 sequences, about 17% of which are singletons. The time point denotes: newly diagnosed GD, antithyroid drugs for less than 3 months. Researchers made the TCR library from RNA that was extracted from PBMCs. The germline CDR1 and CDR2 sequences are LNHDA and SQIVND (reference sequence). V shed 4 bases and J 0 bases; nucleotides not matched to a gene: 10. The length of the CDR3 is 19 residues. These data also featured in a second study, about T cells in Graves' hyperthyroidism and ophthalmopathy.

The chain uses TRBV19 and TRBJ2-6, with 9 bases that match TRBD1. The sequence derives from a woman aged 18-29 years with Graves disease. This specimen consisted of peripheral blood mononuclear cells (PBMCs), obtained at new diagnosis, from a patient treated with antithyroid drugs. CDR3 sequence: CASSSSLGDRVSGANVLTF. CDR3 bases: TGTGCCAGTAGTAGTTCTCTTGGGGACAGGGTCTCTGGGGCCAACGTCCTGACTTTC.